The entry that follows covers one TCR beta chain sequence. The data stem from a study of OX40 agonist ivuxolimab in advanced cancers. At the level of the study: Partial responses occurred in Three dose-escalation patients, one with hepatocellular carcinoma and two with cutaneous melanoma.

The length of the CDR3 is 16 residues. V dropped 3 bases and J dropped 8; count of bases not matched to a gene: 8. CDR1 and CDR2 (germline): SGHAT, FQNNGV. Measured with immunoSEQ multiplex PCR; TCRdb has only the in-frame clones, and not every one. The sample has tens of thousands of clones, approximately 86% seen once; the top ten hold less than 0.85%. The V call is TRBV11-2, the J call TRBJ2-3; 13 bases map to TRBD2. This specimen consisted of CD4+ or CD8+ T cells sorted from blood, obtained in a trial of the OX40 agonist ivuxolimab. This sequence was found in an adult with an advanced solid tumor such as melanoma, head and neck, liver or kidney cancer. The CDR3 loop reads CASSLGLAGKGGTQYF. In DNA form, the CDR3 reads TGTGCCAGCAGCTTGGGACTAGCGGGAAAGGGGGGTACGCAGTATTTT.